Each of the 28 T cell receptor beta chains below was sequenced from the same sample in a study of Graves' ophthalmopathy and Graves' hyperthyroidism. From RNA, the CDR3 regions of TCR beta chains were amplified and sequenced. The authors performed first-round RT-PCR with HTBI primers and then a second-round multiplex PCR. TCRdb re-called the multiplex PCR reads with MiXCR, one entry per CDR3 protein. The sample carries 740,000 or so distinct CDR3 sequences, roughly 40% recorded once. Sequencing input: peripheral blood. The receptors come from an adult man with Graves' ophthalmopathy.

This clonotype was observed at least ten times. The chain combines TRBV9 with TRBJ2-5; TRBD1 agrees at 9 bases. CDR3 length: 15 amino acids. Germline V gene data show CDR1 as SGDLS and CDR2 as YYNGEE. With 4 bases clipped from V and 4 bases from J, the junction kept 8 bases outside the gene matches. CDR3 bases: TGTGCCAGCAGCCTCCTCCCGACAGGGGGAGAGACCCAGTACTTC. Translating gives CASSLLPTGGETQYF.

This clonotype has just a few counts. The chain joins TRBV25-1 to TRBJ1-2; TRBD1 agrees at 9 bases. V shed 5 bases, J shed 5 bases, and the junction held 9 bases outside the gene matches. This CDR3 is 15 amino acids long. The V gene's germline CDR1 is MGHDK and CDR2 SYGVNS. This CDR3 is CASSPTGGWSYGYTF. The CDR3, as DNA: TGTGCCAGCAGTCCCACAGGGGGCTGGAGTTATGGCTACACCTTC.

The chain couples TRBV6-5 to TRBJ1-4; D is uncertain. The CDR3 runs 14 residues. With 6 bases removed from V and 8 bases from J, the gap between germline ends came to 16 bases. Germline assignment: CDR1 MNHEY and CDR2 SVGAGI. DNA for the CDR3: TGTGCCAGCAGAGGCGCCGGCGGGAGCGAAAAACTGTTTTTT. Its translation is CASRGAGGSEKLFF.

The V and J genes are TRBV7-9 and TRBJ2-2; TRBD2 might be the D (5 bases). Between the trimmed V and J ends, which lost 6 bases and 7 bases, there was a span of 12 bases. This CDR3 comprises 13 residues. Per germline, CDR1 SEHNR and CDR2 FQNEAQ (reference sequence). The DNA of the CDR3 is TGTGCCAGCAGACCCTCTAGCCGCGGGGAGCTGTTTTTT. This gives the protein CASRPSSRGELFF.

This clonotype was detected a few times. The chain combines TRBV9 with TRBJ1-6; 7 nucleotides line up with TRBD1. The trim removed 7 bases at V and 4 bases at J, leaving 5 bases unmatched. Looked up from germline, CDR1 is SGDLS and CDR2 is YYNGEE. There are 14 residues in the CDR3. The CDR3 spells CASGPGQYNSPLHF. DNA of the CDR3: TGTGCCAGCGGGCCGGGACAGTATAATTCACCCCTCCACTTT.

This clonotype was observed a single time. The chain links TRBV24-1 to TRBJ1-5, with 12 bases lining up with TRBD1. V gave up 4 bases and J gave up 0 bases; unmatched junction bases: 9. CDR3 size: 19 residues. Looked up from germline, CDR1 is KGHDR and CDR2 is SFDVKD. CDR3 DNA: TGTGCCACCAGTGACCCAGGGACAGGGGGCCCTAATAGCAATCAGCCCCAGCATTTT. Encoded protein: CATSDPGTGGPNSNQPQHF.

As to this clonotype: This may arise from a read error, as a much more abundant clone is one base away. The chain carries TRBV13 and TRBJ1-6; no definite D call. CDR3 length: 12 amino acids. V was clipped by 5 bases and J by 12 bases, with 11 bases between them. From germline, CDR1 is PRHDT and CDR2 FYEKMQ (reference sequence). DNA of the CDR3: TGTGCCAGCAGCCCCATCGGATTACCCCTCCACTTT. It codes for CASSPIGLPLHF. Together with reference TRBV13 and TRBJ1-6, the CDR3 gives the full variable domain: AAGVIQSPRHLIKEKRETATLKCYPIPRHDTVYWYQQGPGQDPQFLISFYEKMQSDKGSIPDRFSAQQFSDYHSELNMSSLELGDSALYFCASSPIGLPLHFGNGTRLTVT.

This clonotype was counted ten times or more. The chain employs TRBV7-9 and TRBJ2-5; D ambiguous. The germline V gene encodes CDR1 SEHNR and CDR2 FQNEAQ (reference sequence). This CDR3 is 14 amino acids long. V was pared by 0 bases and J by 5 bases, with 10 bases between. In nucleotides, the CDR3 is TGTGCCAGCAGCTTAGCAGGGCGATCGGAGACCCAGTACTTC. This gives the protein CASSLAGRSETQYF.

The V gene is TRBV9, the J gene TRBJ2-5; D is uncertain. This CDR3 contains 13 residues. Trimming removed 4 bases from V and 1 base from J, with 8 bases in between. CDR1 is SGDLS and CDR2 is YYNGEE in the germline V gene. The CDR3 region has the DNA TGTGCCAGCAGCCCAGTCAGCCAAGAGACCCAGTACTTC. Protein: CASSPVSQETQYF. Full variable domain (outside the CDR3, taken from reference TRBV9 and TRBJ2-5): DSGVTQTPKHLITATGQRVTLRCSPRSGDLSVYWYQQSLDQGLQFLIQYYNGEERAKGNILERFSAQQFPDLHSELNLSSLELGDSALYFCASSPVSQETQYFGPGTRLLVL.

The J gene is TRBJ2-2, the V gene TRBV25-1; no definite D call. The V end was cut by 3 bases, the J end by 0 bases, with 11 bases between. There are 16 residues in the CDR3. CDR1 and CDR2 (germline): MGHDK, SYGVNS. This CDR3 reads CASSDHSRPNTGELFF. CDR3 sequence (DNA): TGTGCCAGCAGTGATCACTCCAGACCGAACACCGGGGAGCTGTTTTTT.

V usage is TRBV19 and J usage is TRBJ2-5; 9 bases line up with TRBD1. Germline V CDR1 and CDR2: LNHDA, SQIVND (reference sequence). The length of the CDR3 is 19 residues. V dropped 7 bases and J dropped 1; count of bases not matched to a gene: 19. Here the CDR3 DNA reads TGTGCCAGTATGCCCGGGACAGGGAGTGGGGCCACACTCCAAGAGACCCAGTACTTC. This gives the protein CASMPGTGSGATLQETQYF.

This clonotype was seen repeatedly, ten times or more. The rearrangement uses TRBV7-6 and TRBJ2-5; 11 bases agree with TRBD1. Germline-derived CDR1 and CDR2 are SGHVS and FNYEAQ. This CDR3 is 15 amino acids long. Unmatched junction bases numbered 7, after V lost 5 bases and J lost 5 bases. The chain's CDR3 is CASSGPGQGGETQYF. For the CDR3, the DNA is TGTGCCAGCAGCGGACCGGGACAGGGGGGGGAGACCCAGTACTTC. The entire variable domain, with the rest obtained from reference TRBV7-6 and TRBJ2-5, is as follows: GAGVSQSPRYKVTKRGQDVALRCDPISGHVSLYWYRQALGQGPEFLTYFNYEAQQDKSGLPNDRFSAERPEGSISTLTIQRTEQRDSAMYRCASSGPGQGGETQYFGPGTRLLVL.

This clonotype was observed many times. V gene TRBV20-1 combines with J gene TRBJ2-7; 8 bases are shared with TRBD2. The length of the CDR3 is 15 residues. The V and J ends lost 0 bases and 1 base, in that order; junction bases with no gene match: 5. Germline-derived CDR1 and CDR2 are DFQATT and SNEGSKA (reference sequence). DNA for the CDR3: TGCAGTGCTAGAGACCTAGCGGGCCGATCCTACGAGCAGTACTTC. Its protein is CSARDLAGRSYEQYF.

This clonotype has more than one count but fewer than ten. V and J are TRBV25-1 and TRBJ1-4; the D gene is possibly TRBD1 (5 bases). Per the germline V gene, CDR1 is MGHDK and CDR2 is SYGVNS. The length of the CDR3 is 14 residues. The V and J ends lost 6 bases and 11 bases respectively, with 19 bases between them. CDR3 coding DNA: TGTGCCAGCAGGGAAGACGGTCGGCGGGGGAAACTGTTTTTT. Encoded protein: CASREDGRRGKLFF.

This chain links TRBV15 with TRBJ1-2; D is perhaps TRBD1 (6 bases). Looked up from germline, CDR1 is LNHNV and CDR2 is YYDKDF (reference sequence). The CDR3 extends over 15 amino acids. V lost 0 bases and J 4 bases, leaving 12 bases between the germline ends. As DNA, the CDR3 is TGTGCCACCAGCAGAGAGGGTTGGACAGCCTATGGCTACACCTTC. It codes for CATSREGWTAYGYTF.

The rearrangement joins TRBV15 to TRBJ2-3, with 12 positions matching TRBD2. CDR1 is LNHNV, CDR2 YYDKDF, per germline (reference sequence). The CDR3 extends over 16 amino acids. V was pared by 2 bases and J by 7 bases, with 7 bases of the junction left unmatched. CDR3 in DNA: TGTGCCACCAGCAGACCTAGCGGGGGGGCCGTAAATACGCAGTATTTT. Its protein product is CATSRPSGGAVNTQYF.

This clonotype came up once. The chain has TRBV7-9 and TRBJ2-7, with D tentatively TRBD1 (5 bases). Germline-derived CDR1 and CDR2 are SEHNR and FQNEAQ (reference sequence). The V end was cut by 4 bases, the J end by 7 bases, with 11 bases between. This CDR3 spans 12 amino acids. The CDR3 sequence is CASSYIQGEQYF. CDR3 bases: TGTGCCAGCAGCTATATCCAGGGAGAGCAGTACTTC. Using reference TRBV7-9 and TRBJ2-7 for the parts outside the CDR3, the full variable domain is DTGVSQNPRHKITKRGQNVTFRCDPISEHNRLYWYRQTLGQGPEFLTYFQNEAQLEKSRLLSDRFSAERPKGSFSTLEIQRTEQGDSAMYLCASSYIQGEQYFGPGTRLTVT.

V and J are TRBV29-1 and TRBJ1-1; D is possibly TRBD1 (5 bases). CDR3 length: 12 amino acids. Germline CDR1 is SQVTM and CDR2 is ANQGSEA. The CDR3 reads CRSRGGNTEAFF. The CDR3 region has the DNA TGCAGGTCAAGGGGTGGTAACACTGAAGCTTTCTTT.

Many counts were recorded for this clonotype. V is TRBV29-1 and J is TRBJ1-2; TRBD1 is a possible D gene (6 bases). V was shortened by 6 bases and J by 0 bases, with 14 bases between the two germline ends. In germline, CDR1 is SQVTM, CDR2 ANQGSEA. This CDR3 has 14 amino acids. The DNA of the CDR3 is TGCAGCGTGGGGACATACATTGCTAACTATGGCTACACCTTC. This encodes CSVGTYIANYGYTF.

As regards this clonotype: Compared with germline, one end of the junction differs, possibly owing to a read error. The chain recombines TRBV29-1 with TRBJ2-6, with TRBD1 matching 10 bases. The CDR3 is 10 residues long. CDR1 is SQVTM and CDR2 is ANQGSEA in the germline V gene. In DNA, the CDR3 is TGCAGCGTTAGACAGGGGGCTGAAGCTTTC. Protein product: CSVRQGAEAF. The full variable domain, completed using reference TRBV29-1 and TRBJ2-6, is SAVISQKPSRDICQRGTSLTIQCQVDSQVTMMFWYRQQPGQSLTLIATANQGSEATYESGFVIDKFPISRPNLTFSTLTVSNMSPEDSSIYLCSVRQGAEAFGAGSRLTVL.

This clonotype was counted only a few times. The CDR3 sequence is CASSAGREGLFF. The CDR3, as DNA: TGTGCCAGCAGTGCGGGCAGGGAGGGACTGTTTTTT. The chain joins TRBV25-1 to TRBJ1-4; TRBD1 might be the D (5 bases). The ends were cut back, 4 bases at V and 13 bases at J, with 13 bases in the middle. CDR3 length: 12 residues. Germline-derived CDR1 and CDR2 are MGHDK and SYGVNS.

To note about this clonotype: A much larger clonotype is one base distant, so this may be a read error. This CDR3 is missing its conserved last phenylalanine or tryptophan, likely due to a read error. This chain's CDR3 is CASSPGPTTQETQYV. DNA for the CDR3: TGTGCCAGCAGCCCAGGGCCAACGACCCAAGAGACCCAGTACGTC. The chain is built from TRBV14 and TRBJ2-5, with D maybe TRBD1 (5 bases). The CDR3 has 15 amino acids. Trimming shortened V by 4 bases and J by 1 base, and 13 bases separated the two germline ends. Germline CDR1 is SGHDN and CDR2 is FVKESK.

This clonotype was counted at least ten times. The V and J genes are TRBV7-9 and TRBJ2-5; 13 nucleotides match TRBD2. The CDR3 length is 16 residues. The germline gives CDR1 SEHNR, CDR2 FQNEAQ (reference sequence). J was trimmed by 5 bases and V by 4 bases; bases with no gene match: 7. The DNA for the CDR3 is TGTGCCAGCAGCTCCGGACTAGCGGGAGTTGGTGAGACCCAGTACTTC. Its protein is CASSSGLAGVGETQYF.

The rearrangement joins TRBV28 to TRBJ2-7; the match to TRBD2 covers 16 bases. The germline V gene has CDR1 MDHEN and CDR2 SYDVKM. Trimming removed 4 bases from V and 1 base from J; junction bases left unmatched: 1. The CDR3 totals 16 residues. CDR3 nucleotide sequence: TGTGCCAGCAGTTGGGGACTAGCGGGGGGGTCCTACGAGCAGTACTTC. Residues: CASSWGLAGGSYEQYF.

As for this clonotype: The conserved final phenylalanine or tryptophan is absent from the CDR3, which likely points to a read error. This chain joins TRBV11-1 and TRBJ1-2; a possible D gene is TRBD1 (6 bases). The CDR3 runs 15 residues. CDR1 is SGHAT, CDR2 FQDESV, per germline (reference sequence). V lost 5 bases, J lost 4 bases, and 17 bases lay in between. The CDR3 nucleotides read TGTGCCAGCAGCGACCCCCGGACAGCGGGCTATGGCTACACCCTC. Translated, it gives CASSDPRTAGYGYTL.

This clonotype appeared many times. V and J are TRBV10-2 and TRBJ2-5; tentatively, D is TRBD2 (6 bases). The CDR3 sequence is 15 residues long. The V end lost 4 bases, the J end lost 1 base, and 13 bases lay between the germline ends. Germline V gives CDR1 WSHSY, CDR2 SAAADI. CDR3: CASSGARGSQETQYF. CDR3 sequence (DNA): TGCGCCAGCAGTGGGGCGCGGGGCTCCCAAGAGACCCAGTACTTC.

The rearrangement joins TRBV11-3 to TRBJ2-3; D is perhaps TRBD1 (6 bases). CDR3 length: 14 residues. Trimming shortened V by 8 bases and J by 1 base, and 13 bases separated the two germline ends. Germline V CDR1 and CDR2: SGHNT, YENEEA. CDR3 amino acids: CASGFRQGTDTQYF. CDR3 in DNA: TGTGCCAGCGGATTCCGACAGGGCACAGATACGCAGTATTTT.

This chain joins TRBV13 and TRBJ1-2; a possible D gene is TRBD1 (5 bases). Germline values: CDR1 PRHDT, CDR2 FYEKMQ (reference sequence). The length of the CDR3 is 14 residues. Trimming took off 2 bases at V and 3 bases at J, with 10 bases between the two ends. CDR3: CASSLPGLHYGYTF. The CDR3 DNA is TGTGCCAGCAGCTTACCAGGGCTTCACTATGGCTACACCTTC. The entire variable domain, with the rest obtained from reference TRBV13 and TRBJ1-2, is as follows: AAGVIQSPRHLIKEKRETATLKCYPIPRHDTVYWYQQGPGQDPQFLISFYEKMQSDKGSIPDRFSAQQFSDYHSELNMSSLELGDSALYFCASSLPGLHYGYTFGSGTRLTVV.